This TCR beta chain was retrieved from a study of shared clonotypes between healthy human individuals (dated by TCRdb to about 2020). About the study as a whole: The cohort comprised two women and a few men aged 18 to 49 years. To increase sequencing depth and limit assay-specific biases, TCR repertoire library preparation and sequencing were carried out by different laboratories using diverse techniques. Blood TCR repertoires of several healthy adults were deeply sequenced to estimate repertoire size and the extent of clonotype sharing between individuals. For each donor, CD4 naive and CD4 memory were each given three plates, CD8 naive was given two plates, and CD8 memory was given one plate. Between about 0.8 and 9 billion PBMCs per donor were obtained by leukapheresis. Study-wide conclusions, independent of this receptor: Sampling was restricted to blood, and TCR repertoires in tissue are likely to differ from TCR repertoires in blood. Higher generation probabilities were observed for clonotypes shared by all four sorted-subset donors than for non-shared clonotypes. Rarefaction of sorted-subset datasets indicated incomplete sequencing despite the large sequencing depth. The genetic and exposure-history diversity represented was limited by the small number of donors. Larger estimated clonotype richness was generally found for naive subsets than for memory subsets. Roughly 5.2% of naive CD4, roughly 3.5% of naive CD8, around 2.3% of memory CD4, and over 0.35% of memory CD8 clonotypes were shared across several donors. Pairwise subsampling indicated that sequencing depth was expected to affect the degree of clonotype sharing among donors.

Using the deep immunoSEQ assay, multiplex PCR amplified TCR CDR3 regions from genomic DNA. Genomic DNA extracted from each cell subset was distributed evenly over all wells of several immunoSEQ 96-well plates, and each plate served as one replicate. Each replicate PCR for sorted subsets received around 0.2 ug genomic DNA, equal to roughly 30,000 T cell genomes. The purified libraries were quantified using a Qubit 3.0 fluorometer, sized with a Bioanalyzer 2100, and then quantified again using the KAPA Library Quantification kit. Each immunoSEQ 96-well plate was sequenced on its own single-read 150-cycle Illumina NextSeq 550 flow cell. In the authors' own workflow: Because the immunoSEQ output held only junctional sequences and lacked quality scores, the filtering could not match the filtering applied to full-length reads. To assign V/J genes and CDR3, sequences were annotated using PyIR, a Python wrapper for IgBLAST v1.9, with IMGT germline references. Reads with weak V/J assignments (E-value above 1e-6), missing CDR3, stop codons, out-of-frame junctions, or ambiguous translated residues were removed. A V3J clonotype was defined by an identical inferred V gene, J gene, and CDR3 amino acid sequence. To compute the percentage overlap between repertoires, the number of shared unique clonotypes was divided by the size of the smaller repertoire. Repertoire richness was assessed with RTK rarefaction, the Chao1 estimator, and Recon v2.1 estimates of unobserved clonotypes. Generation probabilities for all TCRbeta clonotypes obtained by the gDNA method from a handful of donors were computed using OLGA. TCRdb limited this immuneACCESS table to in-frame rearrangements with V and J called. A share of clones is missing; checked studies link under half to unresolved V genes, and the rest is unexplained. V, J and clone size were drawn from that table, and D and trimming were deduced from the DNA. The table for this sample lists 2 million to 2.5 million clones; roughly 94% of them were counted only once. Roughly 1% of the sample goes to the ten largest clones.

CD8 naive samples consisted of CD45RO-negative cells that were positively selected for CCR7, yielding a CD45RA+CCR7+ population without TemRA cells. Donors were healthy HIV-negative adults with no recently reported acute infections or vaccinations. Every donor was a Caucasian adult residing in Nashville, Tennessee, USA. Blood was collected by leukapheresis, and PBMCs were isolated by Ficoll-Histopaque density gradient centrifugation and then cryopreserved in liquid nitrogen vapor phase. Analytical flow cytometry was used to check the purity and quantity of every magnetically sorted T cell population. Each sorted fraction had its genomic DNA isolated and then quantified by UV absorbance on a Nanodrop 2000c. CDR1 and CDR2 were assigned from the germline V gene as MDHEN and SYDVKM. V drops 3 bases and J drops 8 bases, leaving 8 bases in between. From its cysteine to its phenylalanine, the CDR3 spans 12 amino acids. Of the read, only the CDR3 DNA is kept; its 36 bases are in frame from base 1.

Concerning this clone: The antigen it recognizes is unknown. Base qualities are not provided; no much larger clone lies one nucleotide away. At the DNA level, this CDR3 is encoded by other sequences in the same sample as well.

Material for sequencing was naive CD8+ T cells sorted from blood. The meaning of the sample's cell subset or site label: CD45RA+CCR7+. The receptor comes from a man aged 18-30 years in good health. The chain is encoded by TRBV28 joined to TRBJ2-1; TRBD2 is a possible D gene, resting on 6 matching bases. The CDR3 corresponds to CASSFRGDEQFF. The sequenced DNA: TGTGCCAGCAGTTTCCGCGGGGATGAGCAGTTCTTC.